This T cell receptor beta chain was found in a study of blood T cell repertoires in COVID-19. Looking at the study overall: Samples came from the United States, Italy and Spain, spanning acute and convalescent COVID-19. Sample material is recorded as cDNA or gDNA derived from T cells, B-cell-depleted T cells, or PBMCs.

In the source study's methods: Reference gene primer amplification in the assay estimated nucleated cell counts. Method: immunoSEQ multiplex PCR; TCRdb's copy keeps in-frame clones and lacks some. The DNA was the basis for D and trimming; V, J and clone size are from that table. The repertoire holds 150,000 to 200,000 clones, with less than 90% as singletons. This clone has only one observation. This CDR3 comprises 15 residues. The junction had 10 bases not matched to a gene; V was cut back by 8 bases and J by 4 bases. The germline gives CDR1 SGHTA, CDR2 FQGNSA. The TCR comes from a woman aged 70 to 79 with acute or convalescent COVID-19. The chain links TRBV7-2 to TRBJ2-1, with 8 bases fitting TRBD2. Sequences were obtained from peripheral blood. CDR3: CASGEREREYNEQFF. CDR3 coding DNA: TGTGCCAGCGGCGAGCGGGAGCGGGAGTACAATGAGCAGTTCTTC.